This entry lists 19 T cell receptor beta chains sequenced from one sample in a study of T cell responses to AZD1222 COVID-19 vaccine. The data were produced by immunoSEQ multiplex PCR, yet TCRdb's version contains in-frame clones alone and is incomplete. Of about 140,000 clones in the sample, almost 95% were seen once. Source: peripheral blood, taken 28 days after the second AZD1222 dose. The receptors shown here come from an adult who received the AZD1222 COVID-19 vaccine.

The chain links TRBV7-2 to TRBJ1-6, with D perhaps TRBD1 (6 bases). Germline V gives CDR1 SGHTA, CDR2 FQGNSA. Trimming removed 4 bases at V and 5 bases at J, with 12 bases between. This CDR3 contains 15 residues. DNA for the CDR3: TGTGCCAGCAGCTCGCCAACAGGGCATAATTCACCCCTCCACTTT. Its protein product is CASSSPTGHNSPLHF.

The J gene is TRBJ2-3, the V gene TRBV5-1, with 8 bases identical to TRBD1. The CDR3 is made up of 16 amino acids. V trimming: 7 bases; J trimming: 2 bases; junction bases outside the gene matches: 12. CDR1 is SGHRS, CDR2 YFSETQ, per germline. CDR3 region: CASVPGTGFLTDTQYF. The CDR3 region has the DNA TGCGCCAGCGTTCCCGGGACAGGCTTCCTCACAGATACGCAGTATTTT.

J is TRBJ1-2 and V is TRBV28, with 8 bases matching TRBD1. V shed 6 bases and J 8 bases; nucleotides not matched to a gene: 11. This CDR3 has 14 residues. Germline V gives CDR1 MDHEN, CDR2 SYDVKM. CDR3 in DNA: TGTGCCAGCAGCGATACCGGGACAGGTGGGGGCTACACCTTC. Protein: CASSDTGTGGGYTF.

The rearrangement links TRBV6-5 to TRBJ1-6; D is ambiguous. This CDR3 has 14 amino acids. Trimming left V 6 bases short and J 5 bases short, with 11 bases between. Germline CDR1 and CDR2: MNHEY and SVGAGI. DNA of the CDR3: TGTGCCAGCAGACAGACCCGAGATAATTCACCCCTCCACTTT. This codes for CASRQTRDNSPLHF.

The chain joins TRBV11-2 to TRBJ2-7; 12 bases agree with TRBD2. The length of the CDR3 is 14 residues. The germline CDR1 and CDR2 sequences are SGHAT and FQNNGV. V gave up 0 bases and J gave up 8 bases; unmatched junction bases: 2. As DNA, the CDR3 is TGTGCCAGCAGCTTAGAACTAGCGGGGGGTAAGCAGTACTTC. Its translation is CASSLELAGGKQYF.

This clone has just one count. This chain uses TRBV5-4 with TRBJ1-5; no reliable D call. The germline V gene has CDR1 SGHNT and CDR2 YYREEE (reference sequence). The CDR3 contains 14 residues. V was trimmed by 4 bases and J by 6 bases, leaving 14 bases between them. The CDR3 coding sequence is TGTGCCAGCAGCATCGGAACTAAGGGTCAGCCCCAGCATTTT. Amino acids: CASSIGTKGQPQHF.

The rearrangement joins TRBV7-9 to TRBJ1-6; D call uncertain. V was cut by 4 bases and J by 7 bases, with 20 bases left in between. The CDR3 loop spans 17 amino acids. CDR1 is SEHNR, CDR2 FQNEAQ, per germline (reference sequence). CDR3 DNA sequence: TGTGCCAGCAGCTCCACTTTAGGGATTCATTCAAATTCACCCCTCCACTTT. Translated, it gives CASSSTLGIHSNSPLHF.

The chain combines TRBV28 with TRBJ1-4, with a weak D call TRBD1 (5 bases). V shed 7 bases and J shed 5 bases, with 17 bases lying between them. This CDR3 is built from 15 residues. The germline gives CDR1 MDHEN, CDR2 SYDVKM. The CDR3 nucleotides read TGTGCCAGCAACGAGGGCGGGGGGTTCAATGAAAAACTGTTTTTT. Amino acids: CASNEGGGFNEKLFF. The full variable domain, rest sourced from reference TRBV28 and TRBJ1-4, is DVKVTQSSRYLVKRTGEKVFLECVQDMDHENMFWYRQDPGLGLRLIYFSYDVKMKEKGDIPEGYSVSREKKERFSLILESASTNQTSMYLCASNEGGGFNEKLFFGSGTQLSVL.

V and J are TRBV24-1 and TRBJ2-1, with TRBD2 matching over 12 bases. This CDR3 has 16 residues. Losses at the gene ends were 3 bases for V and 2 bases for J; bases not matched to a gene: 1. The V gene's germline CDR1 is KGHDR and CDR2 SFDVKD. This CDR3 reads CATSDRTSGAYNEQFF. CDR3 nucleotides: TGTGCCACCAGTGATCGGACTAGCGGGGCCTACAATGAGCAGTTCTTC.

The CDR3 DNA is TGTGCCAGTAGCCCCCGACGGGGGTCCTACGAGCAGTACTTC. Protein product: CASSPRRGSYEQYF. The chain has TRBV19 and TRBJ2-7; D possibly corresponds to TRBD2 (6 bases). The germline V and J ends were trimmed by 6 bases and 1 base, with 13 bases remaining between them. This CDR3 contains 14 residues. Germline-derived CDR1 and CDR2 are LNHDA and SQIVND (reference sequence).

The gene calls are TRBV6-1 and TRBJ1-5; D might be TRBD1 (6 bases). The V gene's germline CDR1 is MNHNS and CDR2 SASEGT. The CDR3 loop spans 14 amino acids. Trimming removed 0 bases at V and 9 bases at J, with 12 bases between. The CDR3 protein is CASSEAGGPRPQHF. CDR3 sequence (DNA): TGTGCCAGCAGTGAAGCCGGGGGCCCAAGGCCCCAGCATTTT.

The chain links TRBV18 to TRBJ1-6, with D possibly matching TRBD1 (6 bases). The germline V gene encodes CDR1 KGHSH and CDR2 LQKENI. V was pared by 3 bases and J by 6 bases, with 9 bases between. The CDR3 spans 14 residues. The CDR3 sequence is CASSPDSSNSPLHF. CDR3 in DNA: TGTGCCAGCTCACCGGACAGTTCTAATTCACCCCTCCACTTT.

The rearrangement uses TRBV7-2 and TRBJ1-1; unclear D gene. The V end was cut by 8 bases, the J end by 1 base, with 14 bases between. Germline V gene sequence: CDR1 SGHTA, CDR2 FQGNSA. This CDR3 spans 14 amino acids. The chain's CDR3 is CASAKSSPNTEAFF. CDR3 sequence (DNA): TGTGCCAGCGCTAAGTCCAGCCCGAACACTGAAGCTTTCTTT.

The V gene is TRBV24-1, the J gene TRBJ2-3, with TRBD2 matching 8 bases. V was clipped by 6 bases and J by 6 bases; unmatched bases: 7. The germline CDR1 and CDR2 sequences are KGHDR and SFDVKD. The CDR3 has 14 amino acids. This CDR3 reads CATSYSGSADTQYF. In nucleotides, the CDR3 is TGTGCCACCAGTTACAGCGGGAGCGCGGATACGCAGTATTTT.

The rearrangement uses TRBV15 and TRBJ2-4; D may be TRBD1 (6 bases). Germline V gene lookup returns CDR1 LNHNV and CDR2 YYDKDF (reference sequence). V lost 1 base to trimming and J lost 0 bases, with 10 bases between them. The CDR3 is 16 amino acids. The CDR3 region is CATSRGDTLAKNIQYF. DNA of the CDR3: TGTGCCACCAGCAGAGGGGACACCTTAGCCAAAAACATTCAGTACTTC.

A note on this clone: The junction differs from germline at one of its ends, possibly a read error. V and J are TRBV5-6 and TRBJ2-7, with D perhaps TRBD1 (7 bases). Germline lookup yields CDR1 SGHDT and CDR2 YYEEEE. This CDR3 region has 11 residues. The CDR3 sequence: CASSQGGQWDF. The CDR3 DNA is TGTGCCAGCAGCCAGGGGGGACAGTGGGACTTC.

This chain uses TRBV27 with TRBJ1-1, with D possibly being TRBD1 (5 bases). This CDR3 is 15 amino acids long. The germline gives CDR1 MNHEY, CDR2 SMNVEV (reference sequence). The V end lost 2 bases, the J end lost 4 bases, and 14 bases lay between the germline ends. The CDR3 DNA is TGTGCCAGCAGTTTAAAGGCGGGGCTTCGCACTGAAGCTTTCTTT. Translated, it gives CASSLKAGLRTEAFF.

J is TRBJ1-2 and V is TRBV6-5; 7 nucleotides agree with TRBD1. V lost 7 bases to trimming and J lost 2 bases; unmatched junction nucleotides: 4. The CDR3 totals 13 residues. The germline V gene encodes CDR1 MNHEY and CDR2 SVGAGI. The CDR3 sequence: CASTGQSNYGYTF. The CDR3 nucleotides read TGTGCCAGCACGGGACAGTCAAACTATGGCTACACCTTC.

This chain links TRBV5-1 with TRBJ1-1; no clear D gene. Trimming left V 3 bases short and J 0 bases short, with 9 bases between. CDR3 size: 14 residues. Germline CDR1 is SGHRS and CDR2 is YFSETQ. CDR3 DNA: TGCGCCAGCAGCTCTGACGGGATGAACACTGAAGCTTTCTTT. It encodes CASSSDGMNTEAFF. The entire variable domain, with the rest obtained from reference TRBV5-1 and TRBJ1-1, is as follows: KAGVTQTPRYLIKTRGQQVTLSCSPISGHRSVSWYQQTPGQGLQFLFEYFSETQRNKGNFPGRFSGRQFSNSRSEMNVSTLELGDSALYLCASSSDGMNTEAFFGQGTRLTVV.